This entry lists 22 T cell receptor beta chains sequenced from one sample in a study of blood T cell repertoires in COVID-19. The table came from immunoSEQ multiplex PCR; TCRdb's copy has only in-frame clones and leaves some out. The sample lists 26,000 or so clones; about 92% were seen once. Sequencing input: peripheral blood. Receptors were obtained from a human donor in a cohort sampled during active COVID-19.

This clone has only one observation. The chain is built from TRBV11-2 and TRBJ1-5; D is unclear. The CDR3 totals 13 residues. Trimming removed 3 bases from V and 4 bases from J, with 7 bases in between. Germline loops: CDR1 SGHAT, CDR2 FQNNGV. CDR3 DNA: TGTGCCAGCAGCTTGAGGATTAATCAGCCCCAGCATTTT. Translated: CASSLRINQPQHF.

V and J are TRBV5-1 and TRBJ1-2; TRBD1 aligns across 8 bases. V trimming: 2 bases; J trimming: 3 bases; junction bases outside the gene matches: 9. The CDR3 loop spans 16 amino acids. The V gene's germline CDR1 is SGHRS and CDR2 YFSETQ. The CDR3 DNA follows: TGCGCCAGCAGCTTAGGACAGGGAGCCCACGACTATGGCTACACCTTC. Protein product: CASSLGQGAHDYGYTF.

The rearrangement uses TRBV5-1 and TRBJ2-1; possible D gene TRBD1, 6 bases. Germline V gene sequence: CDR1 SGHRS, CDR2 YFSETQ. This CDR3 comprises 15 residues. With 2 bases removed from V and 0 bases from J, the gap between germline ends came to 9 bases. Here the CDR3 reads CASSLRDNSYNEQFF. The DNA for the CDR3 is TGCGCCAGCAGCTTACGGGACAACTCCTACAATGAGCAGTTCTTC.

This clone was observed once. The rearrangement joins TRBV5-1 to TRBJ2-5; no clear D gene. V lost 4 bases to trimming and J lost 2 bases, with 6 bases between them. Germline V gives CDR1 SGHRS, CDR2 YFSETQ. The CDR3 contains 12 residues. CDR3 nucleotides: TGCGCCAGCAGCGTCGGTCAAGAGACCCAGTACTTC. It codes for CASSVGQETQYF.

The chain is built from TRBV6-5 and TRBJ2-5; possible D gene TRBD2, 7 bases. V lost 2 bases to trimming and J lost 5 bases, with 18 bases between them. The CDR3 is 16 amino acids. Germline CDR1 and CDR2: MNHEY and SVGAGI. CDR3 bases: TGTGCCAGCAGTTACGCCCGGGGGGCTCGTCGGGAGACCCAGTACTTC. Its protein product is CASSYARGARRETQYF.

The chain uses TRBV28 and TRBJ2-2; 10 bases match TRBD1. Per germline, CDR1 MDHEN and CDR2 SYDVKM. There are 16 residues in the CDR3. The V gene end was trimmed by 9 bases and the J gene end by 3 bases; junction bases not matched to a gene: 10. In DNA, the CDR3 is TGTGCCAGTCTCCGGCGGACAGGGGGGTACACCGGGGAGCTGTTTTTT. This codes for CASLRRTGGYTGELFF.

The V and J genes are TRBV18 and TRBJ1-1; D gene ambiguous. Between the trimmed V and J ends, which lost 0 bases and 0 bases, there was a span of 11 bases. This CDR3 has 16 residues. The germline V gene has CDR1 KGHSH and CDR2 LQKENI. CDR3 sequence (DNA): TGTGCCAGCTCACCACCGATGTCACGGGTGAACACTGAAGCTTTCTTT. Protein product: CASSPPMSRVNTEAFF.

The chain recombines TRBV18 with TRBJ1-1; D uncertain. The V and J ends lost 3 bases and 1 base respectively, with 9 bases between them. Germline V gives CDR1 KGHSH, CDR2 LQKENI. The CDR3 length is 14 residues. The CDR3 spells CASSPPQPNTEAFF. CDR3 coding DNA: TGTGCCAGCTCACCTCCACAGCCGAACACTGAAGCTTTCTTT.

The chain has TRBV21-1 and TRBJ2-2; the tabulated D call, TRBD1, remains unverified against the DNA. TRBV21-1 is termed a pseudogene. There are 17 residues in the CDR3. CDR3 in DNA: TGTGCCAGCAGCGAGGGGGCAGGTCAAGCTGGGACCGGGGAGCTGTTTTTT. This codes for CASSEGAGQAGTGELFF.

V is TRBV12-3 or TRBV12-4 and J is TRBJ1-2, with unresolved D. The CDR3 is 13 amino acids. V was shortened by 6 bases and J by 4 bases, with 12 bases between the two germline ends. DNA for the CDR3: TGTGCCAGCAGCCCCAATGGAGCCTATGGCTACACCTTC. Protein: CASSPNGAYGYTF.

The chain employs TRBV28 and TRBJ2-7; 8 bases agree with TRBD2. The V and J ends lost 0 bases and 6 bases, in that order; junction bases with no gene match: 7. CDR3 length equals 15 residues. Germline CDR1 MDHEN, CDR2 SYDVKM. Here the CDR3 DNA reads TGTGCCAGCAGTTTATGGTCGGGAGGGATGGGCGAGCAGTACGTC. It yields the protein CASSLWSGGMGEQYV.

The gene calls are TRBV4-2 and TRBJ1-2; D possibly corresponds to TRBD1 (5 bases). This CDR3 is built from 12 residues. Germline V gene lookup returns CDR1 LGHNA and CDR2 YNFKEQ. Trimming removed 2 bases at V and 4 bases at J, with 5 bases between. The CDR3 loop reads CASSQTGYGYTF. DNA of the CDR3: TGTGCCAGCAGCCAAACAGGCTATGGCTACACCTTC.

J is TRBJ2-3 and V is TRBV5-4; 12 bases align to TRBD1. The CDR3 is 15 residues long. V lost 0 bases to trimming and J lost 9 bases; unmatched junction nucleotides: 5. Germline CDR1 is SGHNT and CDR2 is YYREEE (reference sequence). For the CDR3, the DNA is TGTGCCAGCAGCTTGGGTGGGACAGGGGGCGAGACGCAGTATTTT. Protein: CASSLGGTGGETQYF.

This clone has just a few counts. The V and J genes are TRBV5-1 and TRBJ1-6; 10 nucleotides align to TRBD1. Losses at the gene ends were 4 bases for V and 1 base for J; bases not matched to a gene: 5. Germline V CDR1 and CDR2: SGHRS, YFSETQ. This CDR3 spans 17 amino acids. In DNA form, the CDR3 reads TGCGCCAGCAGCCCTCGACAGGGGGCGTCCTATAATTCACCCCTCCACTTT. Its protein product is CASSPRQGASYNSPLHF.

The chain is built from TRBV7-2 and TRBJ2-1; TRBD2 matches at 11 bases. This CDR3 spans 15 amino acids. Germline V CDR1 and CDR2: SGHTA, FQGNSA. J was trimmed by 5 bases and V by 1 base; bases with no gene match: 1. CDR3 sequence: CASSLGLAGNNEQFF. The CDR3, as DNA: TGTGCCAGCAGCTTAGGACTAGCGGGGAACAATGAGCAGTTCTTC.

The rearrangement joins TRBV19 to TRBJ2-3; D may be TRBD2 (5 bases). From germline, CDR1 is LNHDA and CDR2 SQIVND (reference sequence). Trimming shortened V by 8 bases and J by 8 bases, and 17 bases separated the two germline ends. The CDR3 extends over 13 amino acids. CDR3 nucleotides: TGTGCCAGTTCGGACTGGGGAAAGGCTACGCAGTATTTT. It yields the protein CASSDWGKATQYF.

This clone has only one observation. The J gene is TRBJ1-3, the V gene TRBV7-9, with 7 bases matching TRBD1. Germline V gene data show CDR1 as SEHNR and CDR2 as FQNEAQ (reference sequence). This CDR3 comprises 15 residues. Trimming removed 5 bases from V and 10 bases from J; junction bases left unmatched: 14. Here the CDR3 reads CASSKSGTDHSTIYF. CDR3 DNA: TGTGCCAGCAGCAAATCCGGGACAGACCATAGTACCATATATTTT.

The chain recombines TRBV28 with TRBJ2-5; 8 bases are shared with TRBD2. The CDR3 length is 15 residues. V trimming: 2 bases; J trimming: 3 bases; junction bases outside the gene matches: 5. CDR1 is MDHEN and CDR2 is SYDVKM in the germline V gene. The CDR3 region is CASSLRGGDEETQYF. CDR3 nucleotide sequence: TGTGCCAGCAGTTTACGGGGGGGGGACGAAGAGACCCAGTACTTC.

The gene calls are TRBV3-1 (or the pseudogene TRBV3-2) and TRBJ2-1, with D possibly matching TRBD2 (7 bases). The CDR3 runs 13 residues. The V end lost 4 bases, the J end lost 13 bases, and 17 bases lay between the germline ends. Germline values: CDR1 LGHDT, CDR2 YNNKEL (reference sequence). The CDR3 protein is CASSRKGGGLQFF. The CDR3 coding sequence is TGTGCCAGCAGCCGAAAAGGGGGGGGCCTTCAGTTCTTC.

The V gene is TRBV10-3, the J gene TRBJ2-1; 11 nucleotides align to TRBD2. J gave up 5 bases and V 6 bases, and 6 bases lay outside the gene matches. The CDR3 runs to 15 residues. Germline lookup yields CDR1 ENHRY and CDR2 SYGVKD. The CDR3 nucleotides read TGTGCCATCAGACCGACTAGCGGGACCCACAATGAGCAGTTCTTC. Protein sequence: CAIRPTSGTHNEQFF.

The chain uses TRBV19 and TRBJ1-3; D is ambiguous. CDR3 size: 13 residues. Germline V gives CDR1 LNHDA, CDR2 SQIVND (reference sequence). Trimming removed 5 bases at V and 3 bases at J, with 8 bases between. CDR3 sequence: CASSPASGNTIYF. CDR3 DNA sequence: TGTGCCAGTAGTCCTGCTAGTGGAAACACCATATATTTT.

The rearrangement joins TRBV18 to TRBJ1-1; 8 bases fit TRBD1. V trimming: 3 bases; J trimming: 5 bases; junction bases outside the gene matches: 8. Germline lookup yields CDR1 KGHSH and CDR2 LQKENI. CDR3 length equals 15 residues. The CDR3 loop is CASSPGDRILTEAFF. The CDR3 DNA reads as TGTGCCAGCTCACCGGGGGACAGGATACTTACTGAAGCTTTCTTT. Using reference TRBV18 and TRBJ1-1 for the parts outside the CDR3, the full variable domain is NAGVMQNPRHLVRRRGQEARLRCSPMKGHSHVYWYRQLPEEGLKFMVYLQKENIIDESGMPKERFSAEFPKEGPSILRIQQVVRGDSAAYFCASSPGDRILTEAFFGQGTRLTVV.